Shown below are 19 T cell receptor beta chains from a single sample sequenced in a study of cytomegalovirus exposure and HLA in healthy donors. 13 Jbeta primers and 60 Vbeta primers were used for the PCR. Only in-frame clones appear in the TCRdb table, and some are missing; sequencing was by immunoSEQ multiplex PCR. Altogether about 82,000 clones are present, about 9.4% being singletons, with the ten largest covering about 24%. What was sequenced was PBMCs. These receptors were obtained from a man between 60 and 75 years old in good health and CMV-seropositive.

The chain couples TRBV19 to TRBJ1-1; D unclear. The V gene lost 3 bases and the J gene lost 1 base, with 9 bases spanning the gap. CDR1 and CDR2 (germline): LNHDA, SQIVND (reference sequence). This CDR3 region has 14 residues. CDR3 loop: CASSIGLPNTEAFF. The CDR3 DNA reads TGTGCCAGTAGTATTGGGCTACCGAACACTGAAGCTTTCTTT.

The chain carries TRBV25-1 and TRBJ2-1; TRBD2 matches at 7 bases. Losses at the gene ends were 6 bases for V and 5 bases for J; bases not matched to a gene: 4. The CDR3 loop spans 13 amino acids. Germline-derived CDR1 and CDR2 are MGHDK and SYGVNS. CDR3 nucleotides: TGTGCCAGCAGACAGGCGGGAGACAATGAGCAGTTCTTC. Amino acids: CASRQAGDNEQFF.

The chain uses TRBV30 and TRBJ1-1; 7 bases align to TRBD1. Germline V gene data show CDR1 as GTSNPN and CDR2 as SVGIG (reference sequence). J lost 0 bases, V lost 4 bases, and 2 bases had no gene match. The CDR3 has 13 residues. Here the CDR3 reads CAWTGTVNTEAFF. DNA of the CDR3: TGTGCCTGGACCGGGACAGTGAACACTGAAGCTTTCTTT.

This clone was picked up a small number of times. V is TRBV6-5 and J is TRBJ2-7; D remains unclear. V lost 6 bases and J 0 bases, leaving 9 bases between the germline ends. The V gene's germline CDR1 is MNHEY and CDR2 SVGAGI. The CDR3 contains 13 residues. The CDR3 loop reads CASRAGASYEQYF. CDR3 coding DNA: TGTGCCAGCAGGGCAGGCGCCTCCTACGAGCAGTACTTC.

About this clone itself: At one of its ends the junction is not consistent with the germline gene, which may arise from a read error. J is TRBJ2-2 and V is TRBV7-7; D call uncertain. Germline V gene sequence: CDR1 SSHAT, CDR2 FNYEAQ (reference sequence). This CDR3 is built from 14 residues. The CDR3 nucleotides are TGTGCTAGCAGCTTCTACGGGAACACCGGGGAGCTGTTTTTT. Protein product: CASSFYGNTGELFF.

This clone was seen more than once but under ten times. V usage is TRBV7-8 and J usage is TRBJ2-5; D is perhaps TRBD1 (8 bases). Per the germline V gene, CDR1 is SGHVS and CDR2 is FQNEAQ. Trimming removed 7 bases at V and 1 base at J, with 16 bases between. CDR3 length: 15 residues. The chain's CDR3 is CASMQQGGSQETQYF. The CDR3 region has the DNA TGTGCCAGCATGCAACAGGGGGGGTCCCAAGAGACCCAGTACTTC.

The V gene is TRBV30, the J gene TRBJ2-3; 8 bases align to TRBD2. V lost 3 bases to trimming and J lost 1 base; unmatched junction nucleotides: 6. The germline V gene encodes CDR1 GTSNPN and CDR2 SVGIG (reference sequence). The CDR3 runs 15 residues. The CDR3 sequence is CAWRRPGGGTDTQYF. The CDR3 bases are TGTGCCTGGAGGCGCCCCGGGGGGGGCACAGATACGCAGTATTTT. The complete variable domain, with remaining parts taken from reference TRBV30 and TRBJ2-3, reads SQTIHQWPATLVQPVGSPLSLECTVEGTSNPNLYWYRQAAGRGLQLLFYSVGIGQISSEVPQNLSASRPQDRQFILSSKKLLLSDSGFYLCAWRRPGGGTDTQYFGPGTRLTVL.

This clone was seen a few times. V is TRBV6-5 and J is TRBJ2-3; 8 bases align to TRBD2. Germline trimming cut 5 bases from V and 2 bases from J; bases unmatched to any gene: 6. CDR1 is MNHEY and CDR2 is SVGAGI in the germline V gene. The CDR3 loop spans 15 amino acids. The CDR3 region has the DNA TGTGCCAGCAGTCGGGGACTAGGACCCACAGATACGCAGTATTTT. This encodes CASSRGLGPTDTQYF.

This clone was counted only a few times. This chain connects TRBV30 to TRBJ2-1; 10 nucleotides agree with TRBD1. The CDR3 is 14 residues long. CDR1 GTSNPN and CDR2 SVGIG come from the germline V gene (reference sequence). The J segment lost 7 bases and the V segment lost 3 bases, leaving 6 bases of the junction unmatched. CDR3 amino acids: CAWRADRGQNEQFF. In DNA form, the CDR3 reads TGTGCCTGGAGAGCAGACAGGGGGCAGAATGAGCAGTTCTTC.

The sample holds a few counts of this clone. The chain recombines TRBV28 with TRBJ1-5; 10 bases fit TRBD1. This CDR3 spans 16 amino acids. V shed 7 bases and J 1 base; nucleotides not matched to a gene: 7. Germline assignment: CDR1 MDHEN and CDR2 SYDVKM. CDR3 sequence reads: CASTMTGGVSNQPQHF. CDR3 DNA: TGTGCCAGCACCATGACAGGGGGCGTGAGCAATCAGCCCCAGCATTTT.

The rearrangement links TRBV28 to TRBJ1-2, with 7 bases aligning to TRBD1. With V trimmed by 8 bases and J by 5 bases, 5 bases remained unmatched. In germline, CDR1 is MDHEN, CDR2 SYDVKM. There are 12 residues in the CDR3. The CDR3 region is CASWDSGYGYTF. The CDR3 bases are TGTGCCAGCTGGGACAGTGGTTATGGCTACACCTTC.

This clone was detected only a few times. The V call is TRBV2, the J call TRBJ2-7; possible D gene TRBD1, 6 bases. The CDR3 loop spans 14 amino acids. CDR1 SNHLY and CDR2 FYNNEI come from the germline V gene. The germline V and J ends were trimmed by 5 bases and 2 bases, with 13 bases remaining between them. The CDR3 bases are TGTGCCAGCAGTAAATGGGACAAGCCCTACGAGCAGTACTTC. Translation: CASSKWDKPYEQYF.

This clone was seen only a few times. This chain joins TRBV5-1 and TRBJ2-2; 11 bases match TRBD2. CDR3 size: 16 residues. Trimming removed 4 bases from V and 1 base from J; junction bases left unmatched: 3. CDR1 is SGHRS and CDR2 is YFSETQ in the germline V gene. The CDR3 spells CASSPGLAVNTGELFF. In nucleotides, the CDR3 is TGCGCCAGCAGCCCGGGACTAGCGGTGAACACCGGGGAGCTGTTTTTT. Based on the CDR3 plus reference TRBV5-1 and TRBJ2-2, the full variable domain is KAGVTQTPRYLIKTRGQQVTLSCSPISGHRSVSWYQQTPGQGLQFLFEYFSETQRNKGNFPGRFSGRQFSNSRSEMNVSTLELGDSALYLCASSPGLAVNTGELFFGEGSRLTVL.

V is TRBV19 and J is TRBJ1-1; no definite D call. CDR1 is LNHDA and CDR2 is SQIVND in the germline V gene (reference sequence). There are 15 residues in the CDR3. With 5 bases removed from V and 1 base from J, the gap between germline ends came to 14 bases. CDR3 protein: CASSAQLTPNTEAFF. Here the CDR3 DNA reads TGTGCCAGTAGTGCACAGCTTACCCCGAACACTGAAGCTTTCTTT.

In this sample, this clone turned up a few times. The V call is TRBV5-1, the J call TRBJ2-3; 7 positions agree with TRBD2. The CDR3 totals 18 residues. CDR1 is SGHRS, CDR2 YFSETQ, per germline. Trimming at V came to 4 bases and at J to 0 bases, leaving 14 bases not matched to a gene. The CDR3 nucleotides are TGCGCCAGCAGCCTGAATCCTAGCGGACGTACTAGCACAGATACGCAGTATTTT. Its translation is CASSLNPSGRTSTDTQYF. The variable domain in full, completed from reference TRBV5-1 and TRBJ2-3, reads KAGVTQTPRYLIKTRGQQVTLSCSPISGHRSVSWYQQTPGQGLQFLFEYFSETQRNKGNFPGRFSGRQFSNSRSEMNVSTLELGDSALYLCASSLNPSGRTSTDTQYFGPGTRLTVL.

The chain is built from TRBV27 and TRBJ1-2; D gene uncertain. The ends were cut back, 6 bases at V and 7 bases at J, with 15 bases in the middle. This CDR3 spans 13 amino acids. CDR1 is MNHEY, CDR2 SMNVEV, per germline (reference sequence). CDR3 residues: CASSPYTDSGYTF. The CDR3, as DNA: TGTGCCAGCAGCCCTTACACGGACTCTGGCTACACCTTC.

V gene TRBV5-1 combines with J gene TRBJ2-7; 7 nucleotides line up with TRBD1. V gave up 0 bases and J gave up 3 bases; unmatched junction bases: 3. The CDR3 spans 14 residues. Per germline, CDR1 SGHRS and CDR2 YFSETQ. CDR3 loop: CASSLVTGYYEQYF. The CDR3 DNA follows: TGCGCCAGCAGCTTGGTGACAGGGTACTACGAGCAGTACTTC.

The CDR3 DNA reads TGTGCCAGCAGTGAAGATGCCGGCCTACGGGGCACAGATACGCAGTATTTT. The encoded protein is CASSEDAGLRGTDTQYF. This rearrangement joins TRBV2 to TRBJ2-3; D gene unclear. Between the trimmed V and J ends, which lost 1 base and 1 base, there was a span of 15 bases. Looked up from germline, CDR1 is SNHLY and CDR2 is FYNNEI. CDR3 size: 17 residues.

This clone has only a few counts. The chain carries TRBV10-3 and TRBJ2-3; the match to TRBD1 covers 7 bases. The junction had 12 bases not matched to a gene; V was cut back by 3 bases and J by 3 bases. The CDR3 extends over 17 amino acids. Per the germline V gene, CDR1 is ENHRY and CDR2 is SYGVKD. As DNA, the CDR3 is TGTGCCATCAGTGAAGGGGGACGACAGGGTGGGACAGATACGCAGTATTTT. It is translated as CAISEGGRQGGTDTQYF.